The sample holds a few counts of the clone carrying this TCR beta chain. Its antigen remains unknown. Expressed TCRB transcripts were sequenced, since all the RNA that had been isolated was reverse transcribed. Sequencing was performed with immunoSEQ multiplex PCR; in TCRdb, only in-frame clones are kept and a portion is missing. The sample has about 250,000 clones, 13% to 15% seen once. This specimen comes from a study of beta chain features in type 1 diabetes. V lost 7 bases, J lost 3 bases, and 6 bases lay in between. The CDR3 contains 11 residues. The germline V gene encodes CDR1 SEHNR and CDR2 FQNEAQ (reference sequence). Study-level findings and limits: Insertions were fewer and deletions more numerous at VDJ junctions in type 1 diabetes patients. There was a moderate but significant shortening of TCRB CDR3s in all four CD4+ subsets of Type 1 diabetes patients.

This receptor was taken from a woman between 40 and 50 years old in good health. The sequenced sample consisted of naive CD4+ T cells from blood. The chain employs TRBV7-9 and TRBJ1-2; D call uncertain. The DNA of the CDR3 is TGTGCCAGCAAGGAGGACTATGGCTACACCTTC. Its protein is CASKEDYGYTF.